This entry features one TCR beta chain sequence. The data stem from a study of technical replicates of blood from a few donors. TCRdb keeps only in-frame clones here, not all; method: immunoSEQ multiplex PCR. Of about 70,000 clones listed, just under 97% are singletons. The CDR3 runs to 11 residues. Trimming stripped 5 bases from V and 5 bases from J, with 6 bases between. The germline gives CDR1 LNHDA, CDR2 SQIVND (reference sequence). The sample comprised T cells isolated from PBMCs. The receptor's source is a human donor in good health. The V and J genes are TRBV19 and TRBJ1-1; D unresolved. CDR3 nucleotides: TGTGCCAGTAGTCCGGGAACTGAAGCTTTCTTT. Its translation is CASSPGTEAFF. The full variable domain, in which reference TRBV19 and TRBJ1-1 provide the parts outside the CDR3, is DGGITQSPKYLFRKEGQNVTLSCEQNLNHDAMYWYRQDPGQGLRLIYYSQIVNDFQKGDIAEGYSVSREKKESFPLTVTSAQKNPTAFYLCASSPGTEAFFGQGTRLTVV.